This paragraph reports one TCR beta chain. The specificity of this receptor is unknown. No base quality information exists; no much larger clone differs at one position. These data originate in a study of CD8+ T cells in alopecia areata (dated by TCRdb to between 2017 and 2018). About the investigation overall: Treated patients were enrolled in an open-label pilot trial of oral tofacitinib at 5 to 10 mg twice daily for moderate-to-severe alopecia areata. Patients stayed on tofacitinib for 6 to 18 months and then had 6 months of follow-up off drug so that delayed response and recurrence could be assessed. For the treated patients, the SALT score, which quantifies what percentage of scalp surface area is affected, served as the measure of disease severity. High-throughput TCRbeta sequencing was used to examine T cell clonal expansion in alopecia areata in both the C3H/HeJ mouse model and human patients. Scalp tissue and sorted CD4+ and CD8+ peripheral blood T cells from patchy and totalis/universalis alopecia areata patients and from healthy controls were covered by human TCRbeta sequencing. Patients on tofacitinib were biopsied at baseline and after 4 and 24 weeks of treatment, and several of the patients also had a later scalp biopsy. Clonality in the scalp was compared among normal scalp (n=4), patchy alopecia areata scalp (n=8), and alopecia totalis/universalis scalp (n=8). RNA was extracted with the PAXgene miRNA kit for fixed scalp, the miRNeasy kit for PBMCs, and the RNeasy kit for mouse skin. Amplification of TCRbeta CDR3 regions was done by immunoSEQ multiplex PCR using 35 Vbeta forward primers and 13 Jbeta reverse primers.

The method behind the library was the immunoSEQ multiplex PCR assay. To provide template for TCR sequencing, every sample had RNA extracted and reverse transcribed into cDNA. First-strand cDNA was synthesized using SuperScript III with a 2:1 mix of oligo-dT and random hexamers. A synthetic immune receptor repertoire was used to assess amplification bias, and residual bias was removed computationally. The authors' analysis ran thus. After raw reads were preprocessed to remove errors, the CDR3 was defined following IMGT conventions as running from the conserved cysteine to phenylalanine. Clonality was computed by normalizing Shannon entropy by log2 of the number of productive unique TCRs and subtracting the result from 1. Whether each scalp clone was CD4 or CD8 was inferred by checking scalp TCRbeta sequences against the CD4 and CD8 repertoires from sorted blood. The table was pulled from immuneACCESS by TCRdb, which kept in-frame rearrangements only. Such tables lose some clones; where checked, under half of the loss comes from unresolved V genes, and the rest has no known cause. That table gives V, J and clone size, and the DNA gave D and trimming. In this sample the table shows 180,000 or so clones, roughly 64% of which occur a single time. The leading ten clones occupy approximately 5.1% of the sample.

V is clipped by 2 bases and J by 9 bases, and the sequence between their germline boundaries is 14 bases long. The CDR3 starts with the cysteine, ends with the phenylalanine, and has 13 residues. Only the CDR3 DNA is retained, 39 bases long and in frame from the first base. Via the germline V gene, CDR1 is SGHRS and CDR2 YFSETQ. The sample's time point label, decoded: roughly 26 weeks on oral tofacitinib. The sample's treatment or condition label, decoded: oral pan-JAK inhibitor, 5-10 mg twice daily. Lesional scalp punch biopsies and peripheral blood were obtained from alopecia areata patients. PBMCs were separated by density centrifugation and stained for CD3, CD4 and CD8, after which CD4+ and CD8+ T cells were sorted on a FACSAria. Beyond this particular receptor, the publication reports: Tofacitinib significantly decreased scalp clonality and the number of expanded CD8+ clones among the top 100 scalp clones. During tofacitinib treatment, many expanded lesional clones remained in scalp and blood, and this persistence may partly explain relapse after treatment is stopped. Lesional scalp, especially in alopecia totalis/universalis, showed higher clonality and more expanded CD8+ clones than normal scalp, suggesting antigenic drive. Resident alphabeta T cells in normal human skin are also sequenced, complicating scalp TCR repertoire analysis, unlike mouse skin dominated by gammadelta T cells. Compared with mice, TCR sequences shared between patients were less clear, possibly partly because of HLA diversity across the patient population. Because the treated cohort was small and included a single nonresponder, larger studies are needed to assess links between baseline CD8+ expansion and response.

This clonotype originated in a human donor with alopecia areata. This specimen consisted of CD4+ T cells sorted from blood, obtained at week 24, from a patient treated with tofacitinib. This receptor chain uses TRBV5-1 and TRBJ2-5; the D region possibly corresponds to TRBD1 (5 bases align). The nucleotides are TGCGCCAGCAGCTTCATGGGCCAAGGGGCCCAGTACTTC. The translation is CASSFMGQGAQYF.